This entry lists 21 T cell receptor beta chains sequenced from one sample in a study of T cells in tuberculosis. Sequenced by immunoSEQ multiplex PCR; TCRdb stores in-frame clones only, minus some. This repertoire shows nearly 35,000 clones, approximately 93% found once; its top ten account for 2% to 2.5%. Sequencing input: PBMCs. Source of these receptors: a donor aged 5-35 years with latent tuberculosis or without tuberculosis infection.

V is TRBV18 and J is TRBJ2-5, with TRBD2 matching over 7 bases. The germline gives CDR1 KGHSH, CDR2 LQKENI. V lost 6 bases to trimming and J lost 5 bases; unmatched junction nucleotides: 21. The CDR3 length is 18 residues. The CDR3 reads CASSPDTGGLLGFETQYF. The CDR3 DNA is TGTGCCAGCTCTCCGGACACGGGGGGTCTGTTGGGTTTCGAGACCCAGTACTTC.

The CDR3 bases are TGTGCCAGCAGCTTCGCACCGGGAGGGAGTTATACCGGGGAGCTGTTTTTT. Its protein product is CASSFAPGGSYTGELFF. The J gene is TRBJ2-2, the V gene TRBV5-4, with 8 nucleotides matching TRBD2. Germline CDR1 and CDR2: SGHNT and YYREEE (reference sequence). This CDR3 is 17 amino acids long. With V trimmed by 2 bases and J by 5 bases, 11 bases remained unmatched.

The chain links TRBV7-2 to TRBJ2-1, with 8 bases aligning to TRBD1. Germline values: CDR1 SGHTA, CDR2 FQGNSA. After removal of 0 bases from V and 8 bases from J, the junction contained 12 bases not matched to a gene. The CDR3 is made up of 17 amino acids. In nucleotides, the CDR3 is TGTGCCAGCAGCTTAGCACCCGGGACAGGACGAGGGGATGAGCAGTTCTTC. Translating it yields CASSLAPGTGRGDEQFF.

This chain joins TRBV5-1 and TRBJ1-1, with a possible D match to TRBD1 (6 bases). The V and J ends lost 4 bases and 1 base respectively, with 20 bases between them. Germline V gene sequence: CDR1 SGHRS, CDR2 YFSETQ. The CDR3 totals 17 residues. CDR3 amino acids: CASSLDPFRGQNTEAFF. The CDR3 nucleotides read TGCGCCAGCAGCCTGGATCCATTCAGGGGCCAGAACACTGAAGCTTTCTTT.

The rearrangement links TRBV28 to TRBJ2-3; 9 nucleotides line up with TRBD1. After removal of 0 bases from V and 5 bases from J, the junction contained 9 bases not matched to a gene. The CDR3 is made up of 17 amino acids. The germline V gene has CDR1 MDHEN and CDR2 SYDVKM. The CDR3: CASSLWDRGRGGDTQYF. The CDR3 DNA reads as TGTGCCAGCAGTTTATGGGACAGGGGAAGGGGTGGAGATACGCAGTATTTT.

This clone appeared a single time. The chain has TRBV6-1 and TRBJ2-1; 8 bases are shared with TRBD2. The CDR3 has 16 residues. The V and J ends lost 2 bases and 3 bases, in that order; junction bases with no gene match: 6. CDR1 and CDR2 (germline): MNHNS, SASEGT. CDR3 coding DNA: TGTGCCAGCAGTGAAACCGGGACTAGGGGCTACAATGAGCAGTTCTTC. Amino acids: CASSETGTRGYNEQFF.

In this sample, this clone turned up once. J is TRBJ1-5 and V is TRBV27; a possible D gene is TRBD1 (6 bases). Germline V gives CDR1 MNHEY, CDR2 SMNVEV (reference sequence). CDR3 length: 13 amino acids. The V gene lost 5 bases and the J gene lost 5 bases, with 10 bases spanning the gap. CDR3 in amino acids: CASSRGGDQPQHF. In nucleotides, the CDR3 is TGTGCCAGCAGTAGAGGGGGGGATCAGCCCCAGCATTTT.

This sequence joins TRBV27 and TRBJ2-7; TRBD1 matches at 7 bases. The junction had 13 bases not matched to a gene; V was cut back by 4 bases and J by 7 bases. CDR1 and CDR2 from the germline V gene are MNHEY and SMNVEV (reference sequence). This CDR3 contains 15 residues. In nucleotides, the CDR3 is TGTGCCAGCAGTTCCGACAGGGACCCCGCTCGGGAGCAGTACTTC. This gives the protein CASSSDRDPAREQYF.

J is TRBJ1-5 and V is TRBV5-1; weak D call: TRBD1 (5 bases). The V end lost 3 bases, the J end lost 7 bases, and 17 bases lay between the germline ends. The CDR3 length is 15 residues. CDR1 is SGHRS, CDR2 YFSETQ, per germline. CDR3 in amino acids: CASSSIPGYGQPQHF. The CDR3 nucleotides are TGCGCCAGCAGCTCTATTCCAGGGTACGGGCAGCCCCAGCATTTT. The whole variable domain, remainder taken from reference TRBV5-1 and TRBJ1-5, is KAGVTQTPRYLIKTRGQQVTLSCSPISGHRSVSWYQQTPGQGLQFLFEYFSETQRNKGNFPGRFSGRQFSNSRSEMNVSTLELGDSALYLCASSSIPGYGQPQHFGDGTRLSIL.

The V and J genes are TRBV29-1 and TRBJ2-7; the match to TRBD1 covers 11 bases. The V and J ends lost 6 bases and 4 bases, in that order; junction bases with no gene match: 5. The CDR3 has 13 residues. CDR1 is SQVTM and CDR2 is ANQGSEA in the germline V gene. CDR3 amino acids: CSVPGQGAYEQYF. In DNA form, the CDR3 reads TGCAGCGTCCCCGGACAGGGGGCATACGAGCAGTACTTC.

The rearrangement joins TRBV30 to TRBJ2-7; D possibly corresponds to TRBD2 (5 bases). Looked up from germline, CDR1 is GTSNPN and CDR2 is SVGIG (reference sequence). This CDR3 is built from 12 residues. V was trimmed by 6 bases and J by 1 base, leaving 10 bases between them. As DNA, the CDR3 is TGTGCCTGCCCCGGGATTTCCTACGAGCAGTACTTC. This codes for CACPGISYEQYF. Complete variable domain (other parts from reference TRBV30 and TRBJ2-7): SQTIHQWPATLVQPVGSPLSLECTVEGTSNPNLYWYRQAAGRGLQLLFYSVGIGQISSEVPQNLSASRPQDRQFILSSKKLLLSDSGFYLCACPGISYEQYFGPGTRLTVT.

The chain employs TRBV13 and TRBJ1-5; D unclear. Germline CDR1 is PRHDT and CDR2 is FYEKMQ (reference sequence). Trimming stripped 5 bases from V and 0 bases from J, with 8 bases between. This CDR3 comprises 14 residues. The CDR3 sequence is CASSARDSNQPQHF. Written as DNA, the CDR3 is TGTGCCAGCAGCGCCCGAGATAGCAATCAGCCCCAGCATTTT.

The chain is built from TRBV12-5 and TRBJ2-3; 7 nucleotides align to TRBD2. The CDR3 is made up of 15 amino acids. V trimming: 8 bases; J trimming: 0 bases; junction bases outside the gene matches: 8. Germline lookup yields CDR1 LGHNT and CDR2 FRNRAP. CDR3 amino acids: CASREGTTSTDTQYF. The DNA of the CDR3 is TGTGCTAGTAGGGAGGGGACGACTAGCACAGATACGCAGTATTTT.

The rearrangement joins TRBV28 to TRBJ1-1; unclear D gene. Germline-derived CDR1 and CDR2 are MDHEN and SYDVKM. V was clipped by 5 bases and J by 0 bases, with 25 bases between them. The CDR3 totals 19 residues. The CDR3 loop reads CASSPTPAELWLMNTEAFF. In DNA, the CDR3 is TGTGCCAGCAGTCCCACCCCGGCCGAACTATGGCTTATGAACACTGAAGCTTTCTTT. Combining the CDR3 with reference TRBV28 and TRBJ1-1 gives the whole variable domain DVKVTQSSRYLVKRTGEKVFLECVQDMDHENMFWYRQDPGLGLRLIYFSYDVKMKEKGDIPEGYSVSREKKERFSLILESASTNQTSMYLCASSPTPAELWLMNTEAFFGQGTRLTVV.

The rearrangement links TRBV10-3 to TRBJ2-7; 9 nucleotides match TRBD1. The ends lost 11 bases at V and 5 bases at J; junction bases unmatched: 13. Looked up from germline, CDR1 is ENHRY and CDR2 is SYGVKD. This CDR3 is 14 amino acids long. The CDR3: CAVIPGQGRNEQYF. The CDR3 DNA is TGTGCCGTCATCCCGGGACAGGGTCGTAACGAGCAGTACTTC.

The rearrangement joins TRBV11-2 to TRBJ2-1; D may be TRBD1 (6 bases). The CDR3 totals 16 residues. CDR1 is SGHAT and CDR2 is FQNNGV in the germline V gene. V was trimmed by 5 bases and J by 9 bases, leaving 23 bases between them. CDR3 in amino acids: CASSPRLKQGGGEQFF. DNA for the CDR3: TGTGCCAGCAGCCCACGATTAAAACAGGGCGGAGGTGAGCAGTTCTTC.

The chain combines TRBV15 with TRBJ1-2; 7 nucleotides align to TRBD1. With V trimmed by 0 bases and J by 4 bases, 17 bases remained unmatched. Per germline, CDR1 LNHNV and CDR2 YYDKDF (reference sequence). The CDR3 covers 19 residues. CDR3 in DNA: TGTGCCACCAGCAGAGATTGGGGGTACCTCGGCCAGGGGGGCTATGGCTACACCTTC. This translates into CATSRDWGYLGQGGYGYTF.

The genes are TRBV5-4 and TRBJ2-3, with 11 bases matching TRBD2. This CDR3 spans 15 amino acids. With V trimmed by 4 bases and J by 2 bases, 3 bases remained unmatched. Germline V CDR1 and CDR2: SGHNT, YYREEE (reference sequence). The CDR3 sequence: CASSGGLAVTDTQYF. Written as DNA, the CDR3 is TGTGCCAGCAGCGGGGGACTAGCGGTCACAGATACGCAGTATTTT.

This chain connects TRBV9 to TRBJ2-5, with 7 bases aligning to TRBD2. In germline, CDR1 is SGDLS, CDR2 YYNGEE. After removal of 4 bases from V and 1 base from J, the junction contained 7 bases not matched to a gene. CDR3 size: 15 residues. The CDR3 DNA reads TGTGCCAGCAGCTTTGGACTAGGGGTCCAAGAGACCCAGTACTTC. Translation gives CASSFGLGVQETQYF.

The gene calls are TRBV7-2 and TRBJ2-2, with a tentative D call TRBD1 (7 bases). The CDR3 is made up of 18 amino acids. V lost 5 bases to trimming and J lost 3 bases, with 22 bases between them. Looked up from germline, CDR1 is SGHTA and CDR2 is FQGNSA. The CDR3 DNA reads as TGTGCCAGCAGCCTTAGGGGGGAAGGGGACAGAGACACCGGGGAGCTGTTTTTT. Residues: CASSLRGEGDRDTGELFF.

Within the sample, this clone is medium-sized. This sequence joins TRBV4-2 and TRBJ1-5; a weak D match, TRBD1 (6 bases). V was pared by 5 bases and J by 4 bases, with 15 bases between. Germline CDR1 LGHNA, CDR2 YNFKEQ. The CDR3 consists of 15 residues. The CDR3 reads CASSMEQGRNQPQHF. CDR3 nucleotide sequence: TGTGCCAGCAGCATGGAACAGGGTAGGAATCAGCCCCAGCATTTT.